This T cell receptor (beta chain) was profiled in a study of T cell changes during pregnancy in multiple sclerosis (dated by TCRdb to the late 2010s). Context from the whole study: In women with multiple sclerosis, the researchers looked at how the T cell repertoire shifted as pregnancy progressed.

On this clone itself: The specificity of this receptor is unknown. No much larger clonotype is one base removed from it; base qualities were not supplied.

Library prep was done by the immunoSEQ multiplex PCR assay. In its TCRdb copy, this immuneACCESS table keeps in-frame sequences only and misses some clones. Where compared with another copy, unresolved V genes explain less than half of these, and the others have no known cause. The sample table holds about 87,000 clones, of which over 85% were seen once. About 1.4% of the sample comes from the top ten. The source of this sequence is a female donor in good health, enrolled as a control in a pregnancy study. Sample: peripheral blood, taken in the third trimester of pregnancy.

The DNA sequence reads TGTGCCAGCAGTTTCTCAGGGGTTTTAGGCACTGAAGCTTTCTTT. Its coded protein is CASSFSGVLGTEAFF. The chain is assembled from TRBV6-5 and TRBJ1-1; the D segment could be TRBD1, given 6 matching bases. CDR1 and CDR2, per the germline V gene, are MNHEY and SVGAGI. Trimming at the junction amounts to 4 bases on V and 4 bases on J, and the germline ends lie 16 bases apart. There are 15 amino acids in the CDR3, from cysteine to phenylalanine inclusive. CDR3 DNA only is kept here, 45 bases in frame from base 1.